This TCR beta chain was documented in a study of graft-versus-host responses after intestinal transplantation. Study-wide findings and caveats: Allografts carried high graft-versus-host to host-versus-graft clonal ratios in patients having graft-donor T cell macrochimerism.

Sequencing was performed with immunoSEQ multiplex PCR; in TCRdb, only in-frame clones are kept and a portion is missing. The top ten hold roughly 0.099% of the sample, which has more than 70,000 clones, under 90% seen once. The germline V gene encodes CDR1 ENHRY and CDR2 SYGVKD. Unmatched junction bases numbered 4, after V lost 5 bases and J lost 3 bases. The CDR3 sequence is 13 residues long. Note on this clone: Its antigen is unknown.

V usage is TRBV10-3 and J usage is TRBJ2-7; the match to TRBD1 covers 7 bases. Sequences were derived from unstimulated CD4+ T cells sorted from spleen or lymph node cells, sampled before intestinal transplant. This TCR derives from a human donor who received an intestinal transplant. CDR3 sequence (DNA): TGTGCCATCAGTAGGGCAGGGGGCTACGAGCAGTACTTC. It specifies CAISRAGGYEQYF.